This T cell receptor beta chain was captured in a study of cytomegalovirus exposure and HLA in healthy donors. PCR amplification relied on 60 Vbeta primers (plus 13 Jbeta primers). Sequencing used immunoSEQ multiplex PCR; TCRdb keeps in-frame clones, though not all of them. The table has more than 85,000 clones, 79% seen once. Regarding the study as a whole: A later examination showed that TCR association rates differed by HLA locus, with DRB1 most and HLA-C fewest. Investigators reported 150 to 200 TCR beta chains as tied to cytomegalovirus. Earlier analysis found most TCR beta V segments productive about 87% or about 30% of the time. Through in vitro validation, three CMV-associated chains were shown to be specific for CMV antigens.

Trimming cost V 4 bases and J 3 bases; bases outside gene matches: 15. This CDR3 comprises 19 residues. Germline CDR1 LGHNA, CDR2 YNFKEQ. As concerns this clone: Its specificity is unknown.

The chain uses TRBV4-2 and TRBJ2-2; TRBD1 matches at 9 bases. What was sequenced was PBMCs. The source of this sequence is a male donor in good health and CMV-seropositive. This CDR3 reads CASSPIEGQGRGHTGELFF. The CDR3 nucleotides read TGTGCCAGCAGCCCTATCGAGGGACAGGGTCGCGGGCACACCGGGGAGCTGTTTTTT.